This T cell receptor beta chain was identified in a study of immune evolution from preneoplasia to lung adenocarcinoma. The wider study: HLA loss of heterozygosity: 6% to 7.5% AIS, about 14% MIA, around 35% ADC, none AAH. Study findings and constraints: Later-stage lesions appeared to have more T cells, more diversity, less clonality. Top clone share appeared to fall from AAH through AIS, MIA, adenocarcinoma.

TCRdb's copy holds only in-frame clones and misses some; the assay was immunoSEQ multiplex PCR. The sample gives around 8,000 clones, almost 80% of which show up once; about a tenth is in the top ten. Notes on this clone: As yet, its antigen is unknown.

Between about 2014 and 2018, patients underwent resection in Japan or China. Germline V CDR1 and CDR2: SNHLY, FYNNEI. This CDR3 comprises 14 residues. V was pared by 6 bases and J by 7 bases, with 7 bases of the junction left unmatched. Sequencing was performed on FFPE minimally invasive lung adenocarcinoma tissue. This clonotype was sampled from a donor at least 70 years old with lung adenocarcinoma. The gene calls are TRBV2 and TRBJ2-4; 9 nucleotides align to TRBD1. CDR3: CASSPGQGLNIQYF. The CDR3 DNA reads as TGTGCCAGCAGCCCGGGACAGGGTTTGAACATTCAGTACTTC.